One sample yielded the 32 T cell receptor beta chains listed below, sequenced in a study of cytomegalovirus exposure and HLA in healthy donors. It was with 60 Vbeta and 13 Jbeta primers that the PCR ran. TCRdb keeps only in-frame clones here, not all; method: immunoSEQ multiplex PCR. The table records about 72,000 clones, around 80% of them present only once. Sequences were obtained from PBMCs. The receptors derive from a man aged 18-30 years in good health and CMV-seronegative.

CDR3: CASSSSTGIYGYTF. As DNA, the CDR3 is TGTGCCAGCAGCTCGTCGACAGGAATCTATGGCTACACCTTC. The rearrangement joins TRBV5-8 to TRBJ1-2; possibly TRBD1 for D (6 bases). In germline, CDR1 is SGHTS, CDR2 YDEGEE. The length of the CDR3 is 14 residues. The V and J ends lost 3 bases and 4 bases respectively, with 13 bases between them.

This rearrangement joins TRBV29-1 to TRBJ2-3; 8 positions agree with TRBD2. V lost 3 bases, J lost 6 bases, and 20 bases stayed unmatched. The CDR3 is made up of 18 amino acids. The germline V gene has CDR1 SQVTM and CDR2 ANQGSEA. DNA of the CDR3: TGCAGCGTTGATCCCCAAGTAGGCGGGAGGAGTTTAGCGGATACGCAGTATTTT. Its translation: CSVDPQVGGRSLADTQYF.

The rearrangement joins TRBV5-1 to TRBJ2-7; tentatively, D is TRBD2 (5 bases). This CDR3 spans 14 amino acids. V was cut by 2 bases and J by 6 bases, with 15 bases left in between. Germline CDR1 and CDR2: SGHRS and YFSETQ. This CDR3 is CASSFSSVLGEQYF. The CDR3 DNA reads as TGCGCCAGCAGCTTTAGTAGCGTGTTAGGCGAGCAGTACTTC.

The genes are TRBV4-2 and TRBJ1-2, with D hard to call. V lost 4 bases to trimming and J lost 0 bases, with 12 bases between them. CDR1 is LGHNA and CDR2 is YNFKEQ in the germline V gene. The CDR3 covers 15 residues. In DNA form, the CDR3 reads TGTGCCAGCAGCCTACAGCGGAATACTAACTATGGCTACACCTTC. Protein sequence: CASSLQRNTNYGYTF.

V and J are TRBV25-1 and TRBJ1-2; possibly TRBD1 for D (5 bases). CDR1 and CDR2 from the germline V gene are MGHDK and SYGVNS. V was clipped by 1 base and J by 2 bases, with 17 bases between them. This CDR3 is 17 amino acids long. The CDR3 protein is CASSEFPGGGANYGYTF. CDR3 DNA: TGTGCCAGCAGTGAATTTCCGGGGGGGGGAGCGAACTATGGCTACACCTTC.

The CDR3 coding sequence is TGCGCCAGCAGCCAAAGCAGCGGGCGCTACGAGCAGTACTTC. This codes for CASSQSSGRYEQYF. The rearrangement links TRBV4-3 to TRBJ2-7; D may be TRBD2 (6 bases). The CDR3 consists of 14 residues. Trimming shortened V by 2 bases and J by 3 bases, and 11 bases separated the two germline ends. From germline, CDR1 is LGHNA and CDR2 YSLEER.

The chain links TRBV28 to TRBJ2-1; 8 bases agree with TRBD2. This CDR3 is built from 14 residues. Trimming cost V 4 bases and J 8 bases; bases outside gene matches: 7. Germline CDR1 reads MDHEN; CDR2 reads SYDVKM. The CDR3 DNA sequence: TGTGCCAGCAGTTCGGGGGGGCGTGCCCATGAGCAGTTCTTC. Residues: CASSSGGRAHEQFF.

This clone showed up just a few times. The chain joins TRBV6-5 to TRBJ1-4; D gene uncertain. The ends were cut back, 2 bases at V and 5 bases at J, with 6 bases in the middle. Germline V lookup: CDR1 MNHEY, CDR2 SVGAGI. This CDR3 region has 13 residues. The CDR3 DNA reads as TGTGCCAGCAGTTACCGCAGAAATGAAAAACTGTTTTTT. This encodes CASSYRRNEKLFF.

The chain is built from TRBV4-1 and TRBJ2-5; 9 nucleotides match TRBD1. Trimming at V came to 3 bases and at J to 4 bases, leaving 12 bases not matched to a gene. Per germline, CDR1 MGHRA and CDR2 YSYEKL. CDR3 length equals 17 residues. The CDR3 spells CASSHSLRDRVSETQYF. The CDR3 region has the DNA TGCGCCAGCAGCCATTCGCTCCGGGACAGGGTATCAGAGACCCAGTACTTC.

This clone was detected a few times. The gene calls are TRBV14 and TRBJ1-2; possibly TRBD1 for D (6 bases). CDR1 and CDR2 (germline): SGHDN, FVKESK. The V end was cut by 0 bases, the J end by 4 bases, with 12 bases between. The CDR3 runs 15 residues. CDR3 nucleotide sequence: TGTGCCAGCAGCCAAGAAGAGGGACACCTCTATGGCTACACCTTC. Its translation is CASSQEEGHLYGYTF.

This clone was seen a handful of times. The gene calls are TRBV7-3 and TRBJ1-2; D is perhaps TRBD1 (6 bases). Trimming removed 5 bases from V and 6 bases from J, with 16 bases in between. Germline V gene sequence: CDR1 SGHTA, CDR2 FQGTGA. The CDR3 is made up of 14 amino acids. The CDR3 spells CASSPDGGADGYTF. The CDR3 nucleotides are TGTGCCAGCAGCCCCGATGGGGGGGCGGATGGCTACACCTTC.

This rearrangement joins TRBV5-1 to TRBJ2-1, with D perhaps matching TRBD1 (6 bases). Trimming left V 0 bases short and J 4 bases short, with 11 bases between. The germline V gene encodes CDR1 SGHRS and CDR2 YFSETQ. The CDR3 runs to 15 residues. CDR3 nucleotides: TGCGCCAGCAGCTTGGAGGGACAAGAGTACAATGAGCAGTTCTTC. This codes for CASSLEGQEYNEQFF.

The chain links TRBV18 to TRBJ2-5; D may be TRBD1 (6 bases). The DNA end lines up better with TRBJ2-7; the J call may be wrong. CDR3 length equals 15 residues. Germline V lookup: CDR1 KGHSH, CDR2 LQKENI. As DNA, the CDR3 is TGTGCCAGCTCACCGCTAGGACAGAGCTCCTACGAGCAGTACTTC. Protein sequence: CASSPLGQSSYEQYF.

The chain employs TRBV2 and TRBJ1-2, with D possibly matching TRBD1 (6 bases). CDR3 size: 16 residues. Germline V gives CDR1 SNHLY, CDR2 FYNNEI. V lost 10 bases and J 0 bases, leaving 21 bases between the germline ends. The CDR3: CANRMGGASANYGYTF. The CDR3 coding sequence is TGTGCCAACCGGATGGGGGGGGCGTCGGCTAACTATGGCTACACCTTC. The full variable domain, in which reference TRBV2 and TRBJ1-2 provide the parts outside the CDR3, is EPEVTQTPSHQVTQMGQEVILRCVPISNHLYFYWYRQILGQKVEFLVSFYNNEISEKSEIFDDQFSVERPDGSNFTLKIRSTKLEDSAMYFCANRMGGASANYGYTFGSGTRLTVV.

The sample holds a few counts of this clone. The chain uses TRBV28 and TRBJ1-1; TRBD1 aligns across 7 bases. The CDR3 loop spans 14 amino acids. J was trimmed by 2 bases and V by 4 bases; bases with no gene match: 4. Germline CDR1 MDHEN, CDR2 SYDVKM. DNA for the CDR3: TGTGCCAGCAGTTCAGGACAGGCCAACACTGAAGCTTTCTTT. Translated: CASSSGQANTEAFF. The variable domain in full, with the rest retrieved from reference TRBV28 and TRBJ1-1, is DVKVTQSSRYLVKRTGEKVFLECVQDMDHENMFWYRQDPGLGLRLIYFSYDVKMKEKGDIPEGYSVSREKKERFSLILESASTNQTSMYLCASSSGQANTEAFFGQGTRLTVV.

This clone was detected only a few times. Here the CDR3 reads CASSNRRGSVRETQYF. CDR3 sequence (DNA): TGTGCCAGCAGCAACCGTCGCGGGAGTGTGAGGGAGACCCAGTACTTC. The V gene is TRBV21-1, the J gene TRBJ2-5; the D call TRBD2 from the table was never checked on the DNA. TRBV21-1 has pseudogene status. CDR3 length equals 16 residues.

This clone was counted once. A read error may produce the germline difference seen at one junction end. Here the CDR3 DNA reads TGTGCCAGCAGCTTATGGGTCATCGGGAGGAGCACAGATACACAGTATTTT. Its translation is CASSLWVIGRSTDTQYF. The V and J genes are TRBV7-3 and TRBJ2-3; 7 bases agree with TRBD2. The germline V gene encodes CDR1 SGHTA and CDR2 FQGTGA. The CDR3 length is 17 residues. The full variable domain, its missing parts supplied by reference TRBV7-3 and TRBJ2-3, is GAGVSQTPSNKVTEKGKYVELRCDPISGHTALYWYRQSLGQGPEFLIYFQGTGAADDSGLPNDRFFAVRPEGSVSTLKIQRTERGDSAVYLCASSLWVIGRSTDTQYFGPGTRLTVL.

This clone was seen only a few times. This chain uses TRBV4-3 with TRBJ2-3; TRBD2 agrees at 14 bases. The CDR3 is made up of 18 amino acids. The ends lost 2 bases at V and 2 bases at J; junction bases unmatched: 6. Germline assignment: CDR1 LGHNA and CDR2 YSLEER. The CDR3 DNA reads as TGCGCCAGCAGCCAAATGACTAGCGGGAGGGGCGCCACAGATACGCAGTATTTT. It encodes CASSQMTSGRGATDTQYF.

The CDR3 DNA reads TGCAGCGTTTCGAGAGCCGGGACAGGCAACTATGGCTACACCTTC. Translation: CSVSRAGTGNYGYTF. V is TRBV29-1 and J is TRBJ1-2; 8 bases are a match to TRBD1. Per the germline V gene, CDR1 is SQVTM and CDR2 is ANQGSEA. Trimming took 5 bases from V and 2 from J; bases not matched to a gene: 10. The CDR3 is made up of 15 amino acids.

The rearrangement links TRBV19 to TRBJ1-1; perhaps TRBD1 as D (5 bases). The CDR3 is made up of 13 amino acids. The germline V gene encodes CDR1 LNHDA and CDR2 SQIVND (reference sequence). Between the trimmed V and J ends, which lost 5 bases and 7 bases, there was a span of 14 bases. The CDR3 DNA reads as TGTGCCAGTAGTTGGGCAGACAGCTTTGAAGCTTTCTTT. It yields the protein CASSWADSFEAFF.

The V gene is TRBV7-3, the J gene TRBJ1-1; a possible D gene is TRBD1 (6 bases). Trimming pared 4 bases from V and 2 bases from J, leaving 11 bases between. The germline gives CDR1 SGHTA, CDR2 FQGTGA. The CDR3 runs 14 residues. CDR3 coding DNA: TGTGCCAGCAGCTCCGGACAGACTAACACTGAAGCTTTCTTT. It translates to CASSSGQTNTEAFF. The full variable domain, completed using reference TRBV7-3 and TRBJ1-1, is GAGVSQTPSNKVTEKGKYVELRCDPISGHTALYWYRQSLGQGPEFLIYFQGTGAADDSGLPNDRFFAVRPEGSVSTLKIQRTERGDSAVYLCASSSGQTNTEAFFGQGTRLTVV.

This clone was detected only a few times. This rearrangement joins TRBV7-3 to TRBJ2-1; 10 positions match TRBD1. The CDR3 runs 17 residues. The V gene's germline CDR1 is SGHTA and CDR2 FQGTGA. With V trimmed by 6 bases and J by 10 bases, 18 bases remained unmatched. The CDR3 DNA reads TGTGCCAGCAGACTCTACGGACAGGGGGATTTTGCGGGAGAGCAGTTCTTC. It encodes CASRLYGQGDFAGEQFF.

This chain joins TRBV28 and TRBJ1-2; 9 bases align to TRBD1. J lost 7 bases, V lost 5 bases, and 8 bases had no gene match. Germline CDR1 reads MDHEN; CDR2 reads SYDVKM. The CDR3 runs 14 residues. CDR3 sequence reads: CASSHGQGSGGYTF. CDR3 nucleotide sequence: TGTGCCAGCAGTCATGGACAGGGGTCTGGTGGCTACACCTTC.

The rearrangement uses TRBV7-9 and TRBJ1-4, with 9 bases fitting TRBD1. There are 15 residues in the CDR3. V lost 5 bases, J lost 5 bases, and 6 bases stayed unmatched. Germline loops: CDR1 SEHNR, CDR2 FQNEAQ (reference sequence). CDR3 bases: TGTGCCAGCAGCGCGGGGACAGGGACAAATGAAAAACTGTTTTTT. It encodes CASSAGTGTNEKLFF.

This clone was counted a single time. This chain uses TRBV28 with TRBJ1-5, with TRBD1 identical over 8 bases. There are 14 residues in the CDR3. Germline assignment: CDR1 MDHEN and CDR2 SYDVKM. J was trimmed by 4 bases and V by 4 bases; bases with no gene match: 3. The CDR3, as DNA: TGTGCCAGCAGTTGGGGACAGGTTAATCAGCCCCAGCATTTT. Translating gives CASSWGQVNQPQHF.

The rearrangement joins TRBV30 to TRBJ1-1; no clear D. Deletions cut 2 bases from V and 0 bases from J, with 7 bases between. Germline CDR1 GTSNPN, CDR2 SVGIG (reference sequence). CDR3 length: 13 residues. The CDR3 here is CAWSLTVNTEAFF. The CDR3 nucleotides read TGTGCCTGGAGTCTAACAGTGAACACTGAAGCTTTCTTT.

The gene calls are TRBV6-5 and TRBJ1-2, with D possibly TRBD1 on 5 matching bases. Trimming removed 7 bases at V and 1 base at J, with 13 bases between. Germline V gene lookup returns CDR1 MNHEY and CDR2 SVGAGI. The CDR3 covers 14 residues. The CDR3 region has the DNA TGTGCCAGCAATACCTTGGGGGGTAACTATGGCTACACCTTC. Protein: CASNTLGGNYGYTF.

The CDR3 bases are TGTGCCAGCAGTATGAGCGGGGGGGCCTACAATGAGCAGTTCTTC. The encoded protein is CASSMSGGAYNEQFF. J is TRBJ2-1 and V is TRBV6-4, with 10 bases lining up with TRBD2. This CDR3 region has 15 residues. Trimming took 5 bases from V and 2 from J; bases not matched to a gene: 3. Per the germline V gene, CDR1 is MRHNA and CDR2 is SNTAGT.

The gene calls are TRBV6-1 and TRBJ2-7; 7 positions match TRBD1. The V gene's germline CDR1 is MNHNS and CDR2 SASEGT. The CDR3 contains 16 residues. The junction had 9 bases not matched to a gene; V was cut back by 2 bases and J by 2 bases. DNA for the CDR3: TGTGCCAGCAGTGAACCATCTCGGGACAGCACCTACGAGCAGTACTTC. Protein product: CASSEPSRDSTYEQYF.

The CDR3 DNA sequence: TGTGCCAGCAGTGCGTATTTTAGCACAGATACGCAGTATTTT. Translating gives CASSAYFSTDTQYF. The chain links TRBV2 to TRBJ2-3; D gene ambiguous. V lost 4 bases and J lost 0, with 8 bases in between. There are 14 residues in the CDR3. Per the germline V gene, CDR1 is SNHLY and CDR2 is FYNNEI.

This sequence joins TRBV7-9 and TRBJ1-1, with 12 bases matching TRBD1. V shed 1 base and J 0 bases; nucleotides not matched to a gene: 6. Germline CDR1 and CDR2: SEHNR and FQNEAQ (reference sequence). The CDR3 is 18 amino acids. The CDR3 loop is CASSLDQGQGALNTEAFF. In nucleotides, the CDR3 is TGTGCCAGCAGCTTAGATCAGGGACAGGGGGCATTGAACACTGAAGCTTTCTTT.

Details on this clone: Compared with germline, one end of the junction differs, possibly owing to a read error. V usage is TRBV4-2 and J usage is TRBJ2-1, with 10 bases matching TRBD2. The CDR3 has 18 residues. Germline V gives CDR1 LGHNA, CDR2 YNFKEQ. CDR3 DNA: TGTGCCACCAGCCAAGGGAGAACTAGCGGGGTCCCTGGCAATGAGCAGTTCTTC. This encodes CATSQGRTSGVPGNEQFF.